The 19 T cell receptor beta chains below were found in one sample sequenced in a study of T cells after yellow fever vaccination (dated by TCRdb to about 2019). The sample's treatment or condition label is to be understood as: live attenuated yellow fever vaccine strain. The library relied on 5' RACE. The sequencing machine was an Illumina NovaSeq 6000. In-frame beta chains were kept once TCRdb had trimmed the public reads at Q25 with fastp and called clones with MiXCR. Each CDR3 protein appears once, grouped with its most common genes and DNA. A total of 300,000 or so distinct CDR3 sequences appear in this sample, almost 4% of them only once. The ten largest make up 24% of the sample. This specimen was PBMCs, taken 5 days after the yellow fever booster vaccination. The receptor set was obtained from a man younger than 30 who received the YFV17D yellow fever vaccine.

This clonotype was counted many times. The V and J genes are TRBV29-1 and TRBJ2-5; 9 positions match TRBD1. CDR1 is SQVTM and CDR2 is ANQGSEA in the germline V gene. This CDR3 contains 16 residues. V dropped 4 bases and J dropped 2; count of bases not matched to a gene: 11. The CDR3 region is CSVAFYGQGIQETQYF. CDR3 sequence (DNA): TGCAGCGTTGCCTTCTATGGACAGGGGATACAAGAGACCCAGTACTTC.

This clonotype was counted many times. The chain links TRBV18 to TRBJ2-7; TRBD1 matches 8 bases. Germline CDR1 reads KGHSH; CDR2 reads LQKENI. Germline trimming cut 3 bases from V and 3 bases from J; bases unmatched to any gene: 7. This CDR3 is built from 15 residues. In DNA form, the CDR3 reads TGTGCCAGCTCACCTTTTTGGACAGGGTACTACGAGCAGTACGTC. Translated: CASSPFWTGYYEQYV.

The chain carries TRBV12-3 or TRBV12-4 and TRBJ2-3, with no clear D. Trimming took 6 bases from V and 2 from J, leaving 9 bases between them. This CDR3 has 13 residues. In DNA, the CDR3 is TGTGCCAGCAGGGTGGCTTACACAGATACGCAGTATTTT. Translated, it gives CASRVAYTDTQYF.

This clonotype was detected ten times or more. This chain joins TRBV6-5 and TRBJ1-1, with a possible D match to TRBD1 (6 bases). CDR1 is MNHEY and CDR2 is SVGAGI in the germline V gene. Between the trimmed V and J ends, which lost 10 bases and 8 bases, there was a span of 20 bases. This CDR3 has 13 residues. In DNA form, the CDR3 reads TGTGCCACCCTCTCCCTGTGGGGGGGCGAAGCTTTCTTT. It specifies CATLSLWGGEAFF.

The table lists this clonotype with a few counts. V is TRBV6-2 or TRBV6-3 and J is TRBJ1-1; D ambiguous. This CDR3 spans 12 amino acids. With 5 bases removed from V and 1 base from J, the gap between germline ends came to 5 bases. Germline CDR1 is MNHEY and CDR2 is SVGEGT. Here the CDR3 DNA reads TGTGCCAGCAGTATGGCGAACACTGAAGCTTTCTTT. Its translation: CASSMANTEAFF.

The genes are TRBV7-9 and TRBJ2-7; maybe TRBD1 (6 bases). The CDR3 is 11 amino acids. CDR1 is SEHNR and CDR2 is FQNEAQ in the germline V gene (reference sequence). V gave up 4 bases and J gave up 6 bases, with 7 bases separating them. CDR3 DNA: TGTGCCAGCAGCTCACAGGGCGAGCAGTACTTC. Its protein is CASSSQGEQYF.

The table lists this clonotype with a few counts. The rearrangement joins TRBV2 to TRBJ1-2, with 8 bases that match TRBD1. J lost 12 bases, V lost 3 bases, and 12 bases had no gene match. Germline assignment: CDR1 SNHLY and CDR2 FYNNEI. The CDR3 extends over 14 amino acids. The CDR3 region has the DNA TGTGCCAGCAGTGAGGCGACTTCCCGGGACAGGAACACCTTC. Translating it yields CASSEATSRDRNTF.

DNA for the CDR3: TGTGCCTGGAGCCGACTAGTGCCTGAGCAGTTCTTC. This translates into CAWSRLVPEQFF. The V and J genes are TRBV30 and TRBJ2-1; TRBD2 is a possible D gene (6 bases). V lost 3 bases to trimming and J lost 9 bases, with 12 bases between them. The CDR3 totals 12 residues. Germline CDR1 GTSNPN, CDR2 SVGIG (reference sequence).

In its sample, this clonotype was seen many times. The gene calls are TRBV12-3 or TRBV12-4 and TRBJ1-1; D not certain. The CDR3 loop spans 14 amino acids. V lost 2 bases and J lost 0, with 7 bases in between. In DNA form, the CDR3 reads TGTGCCAGCAGTTTATCGGAAGTGAACACTGAAGCTTTCTTT. It specifies CASSLSEVNTEAFF.

This clonotype was found many times. CDR3 DNA sequence: TGTGCCAGCTCACCACCTAGGATTTTTAGCACAGATACGCAGTATTTT. Amino acid sequence: CASSPPRIFSTDTQYF. The chain joins TRBV18 to TRBJ2-3; D unresolved. Germline V gives CDR1 KGHSH, CDR2 LQKENI. Trimming took 0 bases from V and 0 from J, leaving 10 bases between them. The CDR3 totals 16 residues.

This clonotype appeared many times. This chain links TRBV7-3 with TRBJ2-7; 8 nucleotides line up with TRBD1. The junction had 5 bases not matched to a gene; V was cut back by 5 bases and J by 2 bases. Germline V lookup: CDR1 SGHTA, CDR2 FQGTGA. The CDR3 length is 14 residues. The CDR3 bases are TGTGCCAGCAGCCCCGGACAGGGACCCTACGAGCAGTACTTC. Protein: CASSPGQGPYEQYF.

The J gene is TRBJ2-1, the V gene TRBV4-1; 7 bases fit TRBD2. The CDR3 consists of 16 residues. With V trimmed by 2 bases and J by 4 bases, 8 bases remained unmatched. Per germline, CDR1 MGHRA and CDR2 YSYEKL. The CDR3, as DNA: TGCGCCAGCAGCCAACACAGCGGGGCCCTTTACAATGAGCAGTTCTTC. Its protein product is CASSQHSGALYNEQFF.

This clonotype was recorded many times. The chain is built from TRBV12-3 or TRBV12-4 and TRBJ1-6, with 10 bases identical to TRBD1. This CDR3 has 15 amino acids. V lost 6 bases and J lost 9; bases outside the gene matches: 8. The CDR3 DNA follows: TGTGCCAGCAGCTCAGGGGACAGGGGAAGTTCACCCCTCCACTTT. It is translated as CASSSGDRGSSPLHF.

The V and J genes are TRBV20-1 and TRBJ2-1, with D tentatively TRBD1 (6 bases). The CDR3 spans 13 residues. With 0 bases removed from V and 10 bases from J, the gap between germline ends came to 13 bases. Germline CDR1 is DFQATT and CDR2 is SNEGSKA (reference sequence). The CDR3 DNA sequence: TGCAGTGCTAGAGATAAACAGGGTGACGAGCAGTTCTTC. Translation: CSARDKQGDEQFF.

The V call is TRBV5-5, the J call TRBJ1-1; D unresolved. Germline CDR1 SGHKS, CDR2 YYEKEE (reference sequence). Trimming took 2 bases from V and 4 from J, leaving 21 bases between them. This CDR3 region has 17 residues. CDR3 nucleotide sequence: TGTGCCAGCAGCTTAAGATGGAGGGAGACGCTGGGCACTGAAGCTTTCTTT. Translation: CASSLRWRETLGTEAFF.

The sample holds a few counts of this clonotype. V gene TRBV7-9 combines with J gene TRBJ2-1; 9 bases map to TRBD2. This CDR3 comprises 14 residues. CDR1 is SEHNR and CDR2 is FQNEAQ in the germline V gene (reference sequence). The junction had 5 bases not matched to a gene; V was cut back by 5 bases and J by 6 bases. CDR3 in DNA: TGTGCCAGCAGCGCCCCAGCGGGGGGCAATGAGCAGTTCTTC. Translation gives CASSAPAGGNEQFF.

This clonotype was seen many times. This rearrangement joins TRBV5-1 to TRBJ2-1; TRBD2 aligns across 8 bases. Germline CDR1 SGHRS, CDR2 YFSETQ. V lost 3 bases to trimming and J lost 5 bases; unmatched junction nucleotides: 7. This CDR3 is 15 amino acids long. CDR3 in DNA: TGCGCCAGCAGCTCCCTCAGCGGGGGAGACAATGAGCAGTTCTTC. Amino acid sequence: CASSSLSGGDNEQFF.

In its sample, this clonotype was seen a few times. V usage is TRBV4-2 and J usage is TRBJ2-1; no definite D call. Trimming cost V 4 bases and J 4 bases, with 14 bases left between them. Germline values: CDR1 LGHNA, CDR2 YNFKEQ. The CDR3 runs to 15 residues. Here the CDR3 DNA reads TGTGCCAGCAGCCCCGAGCCAGGAGAGTACAATGAGCAGTTCTTC. Its protein is CASSPEPGEYNEQFF.

The chain carries TRBV5-1 and TRBJ1-4; D is undetermined. The germline V gene has CDR1 SGHRS and CDR2 YFSETQ. The length of the CDR3 is 17 residues. Trimming removed 0 bases from V and 5 bases from J, with 17 bases in between. The CDR3 bases are TGCGCCAGCAGCTTGGGGGTCTCGGCCGGTAGAAATGAAAAACTGTTTTTT. This encodes CASSLGVSAGRNEKLFF.